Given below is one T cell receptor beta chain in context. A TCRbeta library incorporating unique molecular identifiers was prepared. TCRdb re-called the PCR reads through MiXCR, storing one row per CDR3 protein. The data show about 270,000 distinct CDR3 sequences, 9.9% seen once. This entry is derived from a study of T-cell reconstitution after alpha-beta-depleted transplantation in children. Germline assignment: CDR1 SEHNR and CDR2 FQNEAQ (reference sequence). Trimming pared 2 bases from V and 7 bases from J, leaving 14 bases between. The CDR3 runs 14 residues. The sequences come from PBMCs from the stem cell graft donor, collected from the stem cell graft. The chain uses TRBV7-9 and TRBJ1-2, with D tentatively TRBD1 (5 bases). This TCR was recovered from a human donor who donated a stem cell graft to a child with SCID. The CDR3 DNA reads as TGTGCCAGCAGCTTAATACAGGCCCCGGCTGGCTACACCTTC. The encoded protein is CASSLIQAPAGYTF.